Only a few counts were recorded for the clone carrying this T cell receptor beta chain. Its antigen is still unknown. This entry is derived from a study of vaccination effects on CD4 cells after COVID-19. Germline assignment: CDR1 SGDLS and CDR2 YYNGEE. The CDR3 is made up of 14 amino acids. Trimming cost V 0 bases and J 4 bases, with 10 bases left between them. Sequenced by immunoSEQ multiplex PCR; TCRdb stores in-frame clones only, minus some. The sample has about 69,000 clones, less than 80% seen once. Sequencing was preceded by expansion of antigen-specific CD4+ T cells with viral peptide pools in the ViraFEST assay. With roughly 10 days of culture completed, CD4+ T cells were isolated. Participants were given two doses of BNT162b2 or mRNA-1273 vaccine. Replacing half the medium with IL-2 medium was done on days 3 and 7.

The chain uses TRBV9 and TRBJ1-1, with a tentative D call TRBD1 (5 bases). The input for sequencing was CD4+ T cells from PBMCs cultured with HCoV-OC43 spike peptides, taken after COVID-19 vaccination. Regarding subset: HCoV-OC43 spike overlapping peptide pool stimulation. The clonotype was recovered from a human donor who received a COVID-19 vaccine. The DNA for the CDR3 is TGTGCCAGCAGCGTAGTAGTAGGGACCACTGAAGCTTTCTTT. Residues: CASSVVVGTTEAFF.